The next 2 T cell receptor beta chains were all read from a single sample in a study of early T cells in non-severe SARS-CoV-2 infection. TCRdb processed the 5' RACE reads anew with MiXCR; each CDR3 protein has one entry. The top ten clones hold roughly 6.2% of a sample with about 97,000 distinct CDR3 sequences, less than 15% of them seen once. Sample: whole blood. The receptors shown here come from an adult who was a healthcare worker with PCR-confirmed SARS-CoV-2 infection or an uninfected control (not recorded which).

In its sample, this clonotype was seen a few times. V is TRBV4-1 and J is TRBJ1-5; D may be TRBD1 (5 bases). V shed 2 bases and J shed 7 bases, with 15 bases lying between them. Germline lookup yields CDR1 MGHRA and CDR2 YSYEKL. The length of the CDR3 is 15 residues. CDR3 region: CASSQIIGTPQPQHF. Here the CDR3 DNA reads TGCGCCAGCAGCCAAATAATAGGGACTCCCCAGCCCCAGCATTTT.

V is TRBV7-9 and J is TRBJ2-2; D might be TRBD1 or TRBD2, each matching 5 bases. The CDR3 is made up of 13 amino acids. Trimming took off 4 bases at V and 2 bases at J, with 5 bases between the two ends. Germline CDR1 reads SEHNR; CDR2 reads FQNEAQ (reference sequence). CDR3 nucleotides: TGTGCCAGCAGCTGGGACAACACCGGGGAGCTGTTTTTT. It is translated as CASSWDNTGELFF.